This T cell receptor beta chain was obtained from a study of regulatory T cells in long-lasting Graves disease. On the study more broadly: Disease was considered persistent Graves' disease after over 5 years of antithyroid drugs (with positive TSH receptor antibodies). Broader study findings: It was in persistent disease that TRBV28, TRBJ1-2 and TRBJ2-5 were favored. Not thyroid tissue but only peripheral blood was studied. Persistent Graves' patients had lower TCR diversity than newly diagnosed ones.

Germline V CDR1 and CDR2: SGHTA, FQGNSA. This CDR3 region has 13 residues. V dropped 1 base and J dropped 7 bases, with 10 bases sitting between them. Note on this clonotype: Its antigen is unidentified.

Time point given: persistent/refractory GD, antithyroid drugs over 5 years with positive TRAb. From RNA extracted from PBMCs, the TCR library was made. Assembly of TCR beta libraries relied on iRepertoire HTBI primers together with Arm-PCR of CDR3 regions. TCRdb re-called the multiplex PCR reads with MiXCR, one entry per CDR3 protein. The sample records a few hundred thousand distinct CDR3 sequences, about 22% being singletons. This material consisted of peripheral blood mononuclear cells (PBMCs), taken when the disease was refractory, from a patient treated with antithyroid drugs. The genes are TRBV7-2 and TRBJ1-1, with D perhaps matching TRBD1 (5 bases). This clonotype was sampled from a female donor with Graves disease. The CDR3, as DNA: TGTGCCAGCAGCTTAGGGGGGGACCATGAAGCTTTCTTT. Protein product: CASSLGGDHEAFF.